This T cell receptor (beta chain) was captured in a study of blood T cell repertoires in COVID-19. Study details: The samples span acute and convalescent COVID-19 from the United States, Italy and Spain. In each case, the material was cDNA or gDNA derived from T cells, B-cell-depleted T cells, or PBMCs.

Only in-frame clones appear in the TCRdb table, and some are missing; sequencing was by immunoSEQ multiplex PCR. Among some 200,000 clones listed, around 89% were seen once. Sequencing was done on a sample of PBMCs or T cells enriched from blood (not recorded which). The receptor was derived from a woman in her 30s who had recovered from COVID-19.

CDR3: CASSQDNSADTQYF. For the CDR3, the DNA is TGTGCCAGCAGCCAAGATAATAGTGCAGATACGCAGTATTTT. The chain is built from TRBV4-2 and TRBJ2-3; no definite D call. CDR3 length equals 14 residues. V lost 0 bases, J lost 4 bases, and 8 bases lay in between. Germline CDR1 reads LGHNA; CDR2 reads YNFKEQ.